The T cell receptor (beta chain) described here comes from a study of blood T cells in healthy people across ages. Findings of the study overall: Conclusively comparing naive with antigen-experienced cells was impossible with unsorted PBMCs. In the absence of known donor CMV status, changes in expanded clonotypes were possibly confounded.

This clonotype occurred a few times. The antigen remains unidentified. The CDR3 runs 14 residues. The germline gives CDR1 SGHNT, CDR2 YYREEE (reference sequence). The V gene end was trimmed by 4 bases and the J gene end by 6 bases; junction bases not matched to a gene: 7. Donors were systemically healthy Caucasian individuals from Russia aged about 6 to 95 years. The extraction recovered at least 6 micrograms of total RNA per sample. A sample-barcoded 5' primer and a J-beta primer mix were used in a second PCR of roughly 7 to 11 cycles. TCRdb fed the 5' RACE reads into MiXCR, producing one record per CDR3 protein. The sample includes 1.5 million to 2 million distinct CDR3 sequences, roughly a third of them seen just once.

The chain combines TRBV5-4 with TRBJ2-5; 9 positions agree with TRBD1. The source is a woman in her 30s in good health. The sample was blood. For the CDR3, the DNA is TGTGCCAGCAGCCGCGGGACAGGGATAAAGACCCAGTACTTC. As protein: CASSRGTGIKTQYF.